Listed below are T cell receptor beta chains from one sample, sequenced in a study of T cells in narcolepsy. Generated by immunoSEQ multiplex PCR, the TCRdb table keeps only in-frame clones and is missing some. The repertoire holds around 30,000 clones, 75% to 90% seen once, with about 3% in the top ten. The sequencing sample was made of CD45RA- memory CD4+ T cells from PBMCs. The receptor set was obtained from a human donor with narcolepsy. The CDR3 runs from the conserved cysteine through the conserved F or W. D genes are given only for firm matches. Clone sizes are given selectively: once, few, many, or a class where the clone is expanded.

V gene: TRBV5-4; clone size: -; D gene: TRBD2; J gene: TRBJ2-5; CDR3 protein: CASSLEVAGGQETQYF; CDR3 DNA: TGTGCCAGCAGCTTGGAGGTAGCGGGGGGCCAAGAGACCCAGTACTTC
V gene: TRBV6-1; clone size: -; D gene: -; J gene: TRBJ1-1; CDR3 protein: CASTADHTEAFF; CDR3 DNA: TGTGCCAGCACCGCGGACCACACTGAAGCTTTCTTT
V gene: TRBV5-1; clone size: few; D gene: -; J gene: TRBJ1-3; CDR3 protein: CASSLGGALNTIYF; CDR3 DNA: TGCGCCAGCAGCTTAGGAGGGGCCTTGAACACCATATATTTT
V gene: TRBV9; clone size: -; D gene: -; J gene: TRBJ2-3; CDR3 protein: CASSVRQGTDTQYF; CDR3 DNA: TGTGCCAGCAGCGTGCGCCAGGGGACAGATACGCAGTATTTT
V gene: TRBV19; clone size: -; D gene: TRBD1; J gene: TRBJ1-1; CDR3 protein: CASSAQGTGAPNTEAFF; CDR3 DNA: TGTGCCAGTAGTGCCCAAGGGACAGGAGCTCCGAACACTGAAGCTTTCTTT
V gene: TRBV13; clone size: -; D gene: -; J gene: TRBJ2-7; CDR3 protein: CASSRTGTEQYF; CDR3 DNA: TGTGCCAGCAGCCGTACAGGGACCGAGCAGTACTTC
V gene: TRBV7-3; clone size: -; D gene: TRBD2; J gene: TRBJ2-3; CDR3 protein: CASSSKRGSTDTQYF; CDR3 DNA: TGTGCCAGCAGTTCCAAGCGGGGGAGCACAGATACGCAGTATTTT
V gene: TRBV5-1; clone size: -; D gene: -; J gene: TRBJ1-2; CDR3 protein: CASSLDGREGYGYTF; CDR3 DNA: TGCGCCAGCAGCTTGGACGGCAGGGAAGGCTATGGCTACACCTTC
V gene: TRBV9; clone size: few; D gene: -; J gene: TRBJ2-3; CDR3 protein: CASSVDGQGGRDTQYF; CDR3 DNA: TGTGCCAGCAGCGTAGACGGGCAGGGAGGTCGAGATACGCAGTATTTT
V gene: TRBV4-3; clone size: -; D gene: TRBD2; J gene: TRBJ2-1; CDR3 protein: CASSHGTSGTYNEQFF; CDR3 DNA: TGCGCCAGCAGCCACGGGACTAGCGGAACCTACAATGAGCAGTTCTTC
V gene: TRBV6-6; clone size: once; D gene: TRBD1; J gene: TRBJ2-2; CDR3 protein: CASSRDRDTGELFF; CDR3 DNA: TGTGCCAGCAGCCGGGACAGAGACACCGGGGAGCTGTTTTTT